This entry features one T cell receptor beta chain sequence. The target antigen is unknown. Sample time point: late sampling 161 to 241 days after vaccination in a few convalescent patients. TCRdb passed the PCR reads through MiXCR, listing each CDR3 protein once. Among about 31,000 distinct CDR3 sequences listed, around 49% were seen once. This CDR3 spans 23 amino acids. CDR1 is SEHNR, CDR2 FQNEAQ, per germline (reference sequence). V lost 5 bases to trimming and J lost 4 bases; unmatched junction nucleotides: 31. This record comes from a study of vaccination and CD4 T cells after COVID-19. Study-level information: Once diagnosed, patients had post-COVID samples drawn a median approximately 100 days later (range 35 to 161). The interval from dose two to post-vaccine sampling had a median of around 79 days, and it ranged from 14 to 241. Convalescent patients, a few in number, were sampled at day 14 and days 161 to 241 post-vaccination. Study-wide results and limits: The rise in median SARS-CoV-2-reactive clonotypes, from roughly 22 to 38, was not significant.

Sequenced material: CD4+ T cells from blood, taken about 7 months after SARS-CoV-2 vaccination. The origin of this receptor is a human donor who had recovered from COVID-19. The V call is TRBV7-9, the J call TRBJ2-1; 8 bases agree with TRBD2. The CDR3 DNA follows: TGTGCCAGCAGCAACTATGGCCCCGGGCGGGAGGCGAGGGTATCCCGACGTTACAATGAGCAGTTCTTC. This translates into CASSNYGPGREARVSRRYNEQFF.